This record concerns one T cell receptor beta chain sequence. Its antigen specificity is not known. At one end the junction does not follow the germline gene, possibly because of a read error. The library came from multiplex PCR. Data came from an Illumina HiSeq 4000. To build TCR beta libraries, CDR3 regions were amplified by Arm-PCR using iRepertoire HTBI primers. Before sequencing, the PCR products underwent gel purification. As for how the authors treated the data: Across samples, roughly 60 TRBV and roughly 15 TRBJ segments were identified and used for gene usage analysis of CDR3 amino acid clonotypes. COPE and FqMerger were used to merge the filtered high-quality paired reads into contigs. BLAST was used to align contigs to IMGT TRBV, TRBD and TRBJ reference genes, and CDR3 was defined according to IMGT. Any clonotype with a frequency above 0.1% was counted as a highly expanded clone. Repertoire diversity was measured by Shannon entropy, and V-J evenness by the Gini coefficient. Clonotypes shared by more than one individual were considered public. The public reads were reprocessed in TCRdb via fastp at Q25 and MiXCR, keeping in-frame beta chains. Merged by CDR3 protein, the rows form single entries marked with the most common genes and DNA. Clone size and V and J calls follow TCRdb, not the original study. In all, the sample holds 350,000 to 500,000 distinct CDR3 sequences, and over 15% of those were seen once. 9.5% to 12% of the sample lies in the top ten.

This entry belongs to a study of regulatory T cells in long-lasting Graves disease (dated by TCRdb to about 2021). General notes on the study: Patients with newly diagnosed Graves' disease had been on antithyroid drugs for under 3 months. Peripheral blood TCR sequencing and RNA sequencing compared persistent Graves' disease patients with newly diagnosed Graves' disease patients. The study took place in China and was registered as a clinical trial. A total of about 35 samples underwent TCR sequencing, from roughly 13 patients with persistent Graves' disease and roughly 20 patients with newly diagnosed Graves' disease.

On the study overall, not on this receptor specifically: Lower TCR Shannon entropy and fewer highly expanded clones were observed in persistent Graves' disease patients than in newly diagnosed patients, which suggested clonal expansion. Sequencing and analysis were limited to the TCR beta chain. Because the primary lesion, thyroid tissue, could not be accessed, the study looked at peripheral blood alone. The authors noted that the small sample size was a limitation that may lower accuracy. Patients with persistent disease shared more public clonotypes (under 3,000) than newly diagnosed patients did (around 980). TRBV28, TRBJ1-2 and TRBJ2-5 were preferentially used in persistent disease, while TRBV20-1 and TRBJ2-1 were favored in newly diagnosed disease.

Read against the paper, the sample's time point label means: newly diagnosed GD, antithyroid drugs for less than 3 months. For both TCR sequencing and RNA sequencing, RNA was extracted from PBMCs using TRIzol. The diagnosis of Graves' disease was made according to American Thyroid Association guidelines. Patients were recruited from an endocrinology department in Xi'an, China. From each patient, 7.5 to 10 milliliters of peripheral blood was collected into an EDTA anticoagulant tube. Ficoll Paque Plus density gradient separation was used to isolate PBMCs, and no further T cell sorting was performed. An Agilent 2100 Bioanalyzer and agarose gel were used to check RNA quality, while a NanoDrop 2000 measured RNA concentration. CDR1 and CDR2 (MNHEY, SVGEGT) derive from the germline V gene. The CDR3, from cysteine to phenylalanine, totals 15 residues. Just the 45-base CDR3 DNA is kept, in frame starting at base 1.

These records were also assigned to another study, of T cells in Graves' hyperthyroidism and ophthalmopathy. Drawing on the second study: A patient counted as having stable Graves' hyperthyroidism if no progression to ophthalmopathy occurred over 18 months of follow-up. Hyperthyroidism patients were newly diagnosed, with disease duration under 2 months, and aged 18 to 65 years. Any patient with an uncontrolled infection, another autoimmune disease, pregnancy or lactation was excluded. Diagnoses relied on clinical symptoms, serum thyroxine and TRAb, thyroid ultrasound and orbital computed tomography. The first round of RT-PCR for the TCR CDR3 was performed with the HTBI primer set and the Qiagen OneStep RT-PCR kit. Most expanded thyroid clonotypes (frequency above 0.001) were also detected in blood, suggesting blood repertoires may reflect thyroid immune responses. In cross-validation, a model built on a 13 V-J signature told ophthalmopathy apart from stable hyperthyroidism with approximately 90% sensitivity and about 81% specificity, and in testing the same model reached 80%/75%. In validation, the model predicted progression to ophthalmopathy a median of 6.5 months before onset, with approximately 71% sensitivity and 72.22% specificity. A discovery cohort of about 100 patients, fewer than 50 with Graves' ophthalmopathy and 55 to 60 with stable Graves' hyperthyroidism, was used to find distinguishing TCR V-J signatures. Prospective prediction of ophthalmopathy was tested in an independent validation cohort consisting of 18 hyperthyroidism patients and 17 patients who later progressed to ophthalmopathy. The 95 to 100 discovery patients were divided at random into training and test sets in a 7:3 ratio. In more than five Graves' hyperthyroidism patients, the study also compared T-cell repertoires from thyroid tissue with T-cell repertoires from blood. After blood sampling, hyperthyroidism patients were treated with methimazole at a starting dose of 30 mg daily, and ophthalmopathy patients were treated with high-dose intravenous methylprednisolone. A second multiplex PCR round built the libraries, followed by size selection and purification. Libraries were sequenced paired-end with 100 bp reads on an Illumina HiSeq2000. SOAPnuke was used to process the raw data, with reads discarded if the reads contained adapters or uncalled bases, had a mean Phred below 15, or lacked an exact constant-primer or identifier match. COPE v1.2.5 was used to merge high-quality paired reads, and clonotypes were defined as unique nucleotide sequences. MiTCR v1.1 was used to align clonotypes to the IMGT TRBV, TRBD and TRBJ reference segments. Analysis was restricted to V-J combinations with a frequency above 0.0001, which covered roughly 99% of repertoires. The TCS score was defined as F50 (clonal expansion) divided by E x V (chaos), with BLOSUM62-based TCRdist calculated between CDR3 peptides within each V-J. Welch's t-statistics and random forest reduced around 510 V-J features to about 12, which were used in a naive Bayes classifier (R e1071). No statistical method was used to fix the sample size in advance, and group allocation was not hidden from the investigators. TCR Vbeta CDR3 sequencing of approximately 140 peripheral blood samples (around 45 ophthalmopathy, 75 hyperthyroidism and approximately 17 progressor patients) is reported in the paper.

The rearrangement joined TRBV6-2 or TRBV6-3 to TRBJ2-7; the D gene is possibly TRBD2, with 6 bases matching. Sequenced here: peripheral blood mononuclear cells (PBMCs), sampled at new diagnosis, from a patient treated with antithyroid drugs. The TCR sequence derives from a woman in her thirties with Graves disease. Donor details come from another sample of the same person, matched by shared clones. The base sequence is TGTGCCAGCAGTTACGGGGCAGGGACTCGATACGAGCAGCACTTC. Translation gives CASSYGAGTRYEQHF.